The text below deals with one TCR beta chain. Individuals aged roughly 18 to 100 years were recruited from approximately 24 US areas. Deletions cut 0 bases from V and 4 bases from J, with 13 bases between. The CDR3 sequence is 15 residues long. Germline CDR1 and CDR2: SGDLS and YYNGEE. This entry is derived from a study of blood T cell repertoires in COVID-19. Study information: The cDNA or gDNA used as material had been derived from T cells, B-cell-depleted T cells, or PBMCs.

Assay: immunoSEQ multiplex PCR; the TCRdb copy retains only in-frame clones and omits some. The sample lists approximately 360,000 clones, roughly 90% occurring once. V usage is TRBV9 and J usage is TRBJ1-2; D not resolved. The sequencing sample was made of PBMCs or T cells enriched from blood (not recorded which). The clonotype comes from a woman aged 30 to 39 with acute COVID-19. The CDR3 spells CASSVARDQSYGYTF. The CDR3 region has the DNA TGTGCCAGCAGCGTAGCGAGGGATCAATCCTATGGCTACACCTTC.